This TCR beta chain was captured by sequencing in a study of shared clonotypes between healthy human individuals. General study findings and limits: The sampled material consisted only of blood, and tissue repertoires are likely to differ. Clonotype sharing across a few donors was observed for 4% to 5.5% of naive CD4 clonotypes.

TCRdb's copy holds only in-frame clones and misses some; the assay was immunoSEQ multiplex PCR. The table has some 2,100,000 clones, approximately 96% seen once; the top ten hold 0.1% to 0.15%. Germline values: CDR1 LNHDA, CDR2 SQIVND (reference sequence). The CDR3 runs 13 residues. Trimming pared 7 bases from V and 2 bases from J, leaving 9 bases between. In regard to this clone: What it recognizes is unknown.

V usage is TRBV19 and J usage is TRBJ1-3; D is uncertain. The sample comprised naive CD4+ T cells sorted from blood. Regarding subset: CD45RA+ positively selected. The TCR comes from a man aged 18 to 29 in good health. The CDR3 region has the DNA TGTGCCAGTATACGGAATCCTGGAAACACCATATATTTT. Translated, it gives CASIRNPGNTIYF.